Ten or more counts support the clone carrying this T cell receptor beta chain. The source material, RNA transcripts, was used to amplify TCR beta CDR3 regions. HTBI primers were used for first-round RT-PCR of the TCR CDR3. TCRdb passed the multiplex PCR reads through MiXCR, listing each CDR3 protein once. Of about 540,000 distinct CDR3 sequences listed, more than 45% were seen once; the top ten hold about 8.3%. CDR1 and CDR2 from the germline V gene are DFQATT and SNEGSKA (reference sequence). The CDR3 is 15 amino acids. Germline trimming cut 0 bases from V and 5 bases from J; bases unmatched to any gene: 6. The entry originates in a study of T cells in Graves' hyperthyroidism and ophthalmopathy.

This clonotype originated in a woman under 30 with Graves' hyperthyroidism. J is TRBJ2-7 and V is TRBV20-1; TRBD2 agrees at 11 bases. The sample consisted of peripheral blood or thyroid tissue (not recorded which). CDR3 coding DNA: TGCAGTGCTAGAGATTGGACTAGCGGGCTCGACGAGCAGTACTTC. Translated, it gives CSARDWTSGLDEQYF.